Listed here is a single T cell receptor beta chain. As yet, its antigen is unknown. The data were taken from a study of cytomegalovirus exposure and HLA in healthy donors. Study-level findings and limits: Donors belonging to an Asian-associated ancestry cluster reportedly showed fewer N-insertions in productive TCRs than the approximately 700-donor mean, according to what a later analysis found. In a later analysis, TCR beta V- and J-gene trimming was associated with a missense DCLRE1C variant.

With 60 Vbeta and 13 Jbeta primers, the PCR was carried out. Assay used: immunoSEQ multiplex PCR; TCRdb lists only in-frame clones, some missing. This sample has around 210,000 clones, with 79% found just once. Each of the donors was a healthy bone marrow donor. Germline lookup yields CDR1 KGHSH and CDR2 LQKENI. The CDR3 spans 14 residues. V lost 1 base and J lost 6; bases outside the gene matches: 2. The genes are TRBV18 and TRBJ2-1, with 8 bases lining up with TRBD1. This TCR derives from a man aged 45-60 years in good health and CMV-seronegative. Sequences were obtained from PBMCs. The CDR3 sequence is CASSPQTGGNEQFF. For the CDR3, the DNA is TGTGCCAGCTCACCACAAACAGGGGGCAATGAGCAGTTCTTC.